These 30 T cell receptor beta chains were sequenced from one sample in a study of blood T cell repertoires in COVID-19. Method: immunoSEQ multiplex PCR; TCRdb's copy keeps in-frame clones and lacks some. The profile shows fewer than 300,000 clones, more than 70% of them singletons. Sequencing used peripheral blood. These receptors were obtained from a woman in her 40s who had recovered from COVID-19.

The chain employs TRBV11-3 and TRBJ2-1; the D gene is possibly TRBD2 (6 bases). This CDR3 region has 12 residues. The germline gives CDR1 SGHNT, CDR2 YENEEA. Trimming took 4 bases from V and 9 from J, leaving 10 bases between them. The CDR3 DNA reads TGTGCCAGCAGCTCAGGGAGGCGTGAGCAGTTCTTC. Translated, it gives CASSSGRREQFF.

This chain connects TRBV3-1 (or the pseudogene TRBV3-2) to TRBJ2-3; D ambiguous. V was clipped by 1 base and J by 4 bases, with 6 bases between them. CDR3 length: 13 residues. Germline V gives CDR1 LGHDT, CDR2 YNNKEL (reference sequence). CDR3 DNA sequence: TGTGCCAGCAGCCAAGCGGTCGCAGATACGCAGTATTTT. Its protein is CASSQAVADTQYF.

A note on this clone: This may arise from a read error, as a much more abundant clone is one base away. This sequence joins TRBV27 and TRBJ1-1; 9 bases line up with TRBD1. J was trimmed by 1 base and V by 6 bases; bases with no gene match: 0. The germline CDR1 and CDR2 sequences are MNHEY and SMNVEV (reference sequence). The CDR3 has 13 amino acids. In DNA form, the CDR3 reads TGTGCCAGCAGGGACAGGGGGAACACTGAAGCTTTCTTT. It encodes CASRDRGNTEAFF.

The rearrangement links TRBV5-1 to TRBJ2-7; 8 positions match TRBD1. This CDR3 is built from 14 residues. Germline CDR1 reads SGHRS; CDR2 reads YFSETQ. With V trimmed by 3 bases and J by 2 bases, 4 bases remained unmatched. CDR3 sequence (DNA): TGCGCCAGCAGCTGGGGGGACAGGCCCTACGAGCAGTACTTC. Its protein is CASSWGDRPYEQYF. Using reference TRBV5-1 and TRBJ2-7 for the parts outside the CDR3, the full variable domain is KAGVTQTPRYLIKTRGQQVTLSCSPISGHRSVSWYQQTPGQGLQFLFEYFSETQRNKGNFPGRFSGRQFSNSRSEMNVSTLELGDSALYLCASSWGDRPYEQYFGPGTRLTVT.

This chain connects TRBV7-9 to TRBJ1-1; weak D call: TRBD1 (6 bases). V gave up 5 bases and J gave up 1 base, with 20 bases separating them. The CDR3 is made up of 17 amino acids. Per the germline V gene, CDR1 is SEHNR and CDR2 is FQNEAQ (reference sequence). The CDR3 protein is CASSDPPAQGPNTEAFF. CDR3 sequence (DNA): TGTGCCAGCAGCGACCCACCGGCCCAGGGGCCGAACACTGAAGCTTTCTTT.

The chain joins TRBV10-3 to TRBJ1-2; 8 bases align to TRBD1. The CDR3 spans 15 residues. Germline V CDR1 and CDR2: ENHRY, SYGVKD. Trimming took 3 bases from V and 2 from J; bases not matched to a gene: 5. The CDR3, as DNA: TGTGCCATCAGTGACGGACAGGGACAAAACTATGGCTACACCTTC. This codes for CAISDGQGQNYGYTF.

J is TRBJ1-1 and V is TRBV2; D uncertain. The CDR3 totals 12 residues. The V and J ends lost 5 bases and 7 bases respectively, with 11 bases between them. The germline V gene has CDR1 SNHLY and CDR2 FYNNEI. CDR3 coding DNA: TGTGCCAGCAGTCTCTCGGGAAGTGAAGCTTTCTTT. This sequence encodes CASSLSGSEAFF.

This clone has just one count. The rearrangement links TRBV4-1 to TRBJ2-3; TRBD2 matches at 13 bases. This CDR3 is 15 amino acids long. Germline loops: CDR1 MGHRA, CDR2 YSYEKL. Unmatched junction bases numbered 4, after V lost 4 bases and J lost 6 bases. CDR3 DNA: TGCGCCAGCAGCCGGACTAGCGGGAGAGGGGATACGCAGTATTTT. Protein sequence: CASSRTSGRGDTQYF.

The CDR3 loop is CASSSRVGRRGPEYF. For the CDR3, the DNA is TGTGCCAGCAGCTCCCGCGTGGGTAGGAGGGGCCCCGAGTACTTC. This chain connects TRBV5-6 to TRBJ2-5, with a weak D call TRBD2 (6 bases). This CDR3 has 15 residues. The V gene's germline CDR1 is SGHDT and CDR2 YYEEEE. Trimming removed 3 bases from V and 12 bases from J, with 24 bases in between.

The chain is built from TRBV24-1 and TRBJ2-3; 10 bases fit TRBD2. With 4 bases clipped from V and 5 bases from J, the junction kept 5 bases outside the gene matches. The CDR3 loop spans 15 amino acids. Germline V gene sequence: CDR1 KGHDR, CDR2 SFDVKD. The CDR3 here is CATSDSKREGDTQYF. The CDR3 DNA is TGTGCCACCAGTGACTCCAAGCGGGAGGGAGATACGCAGTATTTT.

The V call is TRBV6-6, the J call TRBJ2-7, with D maybe TRBD1 (6 bases). There are 13 residues in the CDR3. Trimming pared 10 bases from V and 0 bases from J, leaving 13 bases between. Germline-derived CDR1 and CDR2 are MNHNY and SVGAGI (reference sequence). The CDR3: CATTTGSSYEQYF. The CDR3 region has the DNA TGTGCCACCACCACAGGGAGCTCCTACGAGCAGTACTTC.

The V call is TRBV25-1, the J call TRBJ1-6, with D perhaps TRBD1 (6 bases). V gave up 6 bases and J gave up 7 bases, with 13 bases separating them. CDR3 size: 14 residues. The germline V gene encodes CDR1 MGHDK and CDR2 SYGVNS. In DNA, the CDR3 is TGTGCCAGCAGGAACTTGGGGACAAATTCACCCCTCCACTTT. Protein: CASRNLGTNSPLHF.

The chain's CDR3 is CASSDSSVTGGAGELFF. The CDR3 bases are TGTGCCAGCAGTGACTCGTCAGTGACCGGGGGGGCCGGGGAGCTGTTTTTT. The chain employs TRBV6-4 and TRBJ2-2; 8 bases agree with TRBD2. The CDR3 is 17 amino acids. Germline V CDR1 and CDR2: MRHNA, SNTAGT. Trimming took 0 bases from V and 6 from J; bases not matched to a gene: 9.

This rearrangement joins TRBV27 to TRBJ1-2; D is unclear. There are 14 residues in the CDR3. Germline CDR1 reads MNHEY; CDR2 reads SMNVEV (reference sequence). The V gene lost 6 bases and the J gene lost 3 bases, with 14 bases spanning the gap. The CDR3 sequence is CASSPGGNHYGYTF. CDR3 DNA sequence: TGTGCCAGCAGCCCCGGCGGGAACCACTATGGCTACACCTTC.

The chain has TRBV3-1 (or the pseudogene TRBV3-2) and TRBJ2-7; a weak D match, TRBD1 (5 bases). Trimming removed 2 bases at V and 3 bases at J, with 11 bases between. The CDR3 is 14 amino acids. The germline CDR1 and CDR2 sequences are LGHDT and YNNKEL (reference sequence). CDR3: CASSQFWGDYEQYF. CDR3 bases: TGTGCCAGCAGCCAATTTTGGGGCGACTACGAGCAGTACTTC.

The gene calls are TRBV19 and TRBJ1-3; D is perhaps TRBD1 (6 bases). The CDR3 spans 17 residues. Trimming removed 8 bases from V and 0 bases from J, with 20 bases in between. Germline V CDR1 and CDR2: LNHDA, SQIVND (reference sequence). The CDR3 loop is CASFGGAEGGSGNTIYF. The CDR3 DNA sequence: TGTGCCAGTTTTGGGGGCGCGGAAGGTGGCTCTGGAAACACCATATATTTT.

The chain recombines TRBV7-2 with TRBJ2-7, with 13 bases identical to TRBD2. This CDR3 is 17 amino acids long. Unmatched junction bases numbered 7, after V lost 4 bases and J lost 1 base. Germline V lookup: CDR1 SGHTA, CDR2 FQGNSA. CDR3: CASSWGLAGLPSYEQYF. The CDR3 coding sequence is TGTGCCAGCAGCTGGGGACTAGCGGGACTACCGTCCTACGAGCAGTACTTC. The full variable domain, rest sourced from reference TRBV7-2 and TRBJ2-7, is GAGVSQSPSNKVTEKGKDVELRCDPISGHTALYWYRQSLGQGLEFLIYFQGNSAPDKSGLPSDRFSAERTGGSVSTLTIQRTQQEDSAVYLCASSWGLAGLPSYEQYFGPGTRLTVT.

The genes are TRBV3-1 (or the pseudogene TRBV3-2) and TRBJ1-1; 11 nucleotides agree with TRBD1. The CDR3 is made up of 14 amino acids. The trim removed 7 bases at V and 7 bases at J, leaving 8 bases unmatched. Germline V CDR1 and CDR2: LGHDT, YNNKEL (reference sequence). The CDR3 nucleotides read TGTGCCAGCATGGTGTGGGACAGGGGGGGTGAAGCTTTCTTT. Translation gives CASMVWDRGGEAFF.

This sequence joins TRBV10-2 and TRBJ2-7, with 7 positions matching TRBD2. Germline V gene sequence: CDR1 WSHSY, CDR2 SAAADI. The ends lost 6 bases at V and 1 base at J; junction bases unmatched: 6. This CDR3 contains 14 residues. DNA for the CDR3: TGCGCCAGCAGCGCACTAGCGTTATCCTACGAGCAGTACTTC. Protein product: CASSALALSYEQYF.

V usage is TRBV9 and J usage is TRBJ1-3, with 10 bases that match TRBD1. Germline V lookup: CDR1 SGDLS, CDR2 YYNGEE. J was trimmed by 4 bases and V by 4 bases; bases with no gene match: 14. The CDR3 is made up of 18 amino acids. In DNA, the CDR3 is TGTGCCAGCAGCCCCTCCGGGACAGGGGCCCTGGGGGGAAACACCATATATTTT. The encoded protein is CASSPSGTGALGGNTIYF.

This clone occurred a few times. This chain links TRBV24-1 with TRBJ1-5; unclear D gene. Germline CDR1 and CDR2: KGHDR and SFDVKD. Trimming cost V 3 bases and J 9 bases, with 14 bases left between them. The CDR3 is made up of 14 amino acids. The CDR3, as DNA: TGTGCCACCAGTGATCCGTCGGGGTGGGGGCCCCAGCATTTT. Translated: CATSDPSGWGPQHF.

The chain employs TRBV7-9 and TRBJ1-4; 7 nucleotides line up with TRBD1. The trim removed 5 bases at V and 4 bases at J, leaving 7 bases unmatched. CDR3 size: 15 residues. Per germline, CDR1 SEHNR and CDR2 FQNEAQ (reference sequence). CDR3 region: CASSPPTGFNEKLFF. CDR3 DNA: TGTGCCAGCAGCCCCCCGACAGGGTTTAATGAAAAACTGTTTTTT.

The CDR3 region is CASREGDKETQYF. The CDR3 coding sequence is TGTGCCAGCAGGGAGGGAGACAAAGAGACCCAGTACTTC. The chain carries TRBV6-5 and TRBJ2-5; D might be TRBD2 (6 bases). Germline loops: CDR1 MNHEY, CDR2 SVGAGI. Trimming removed 6 bases from V and 3 bases from J, with 11 bases in between. CDR3 length equals 13 residues.

The rearrangement joins TRBV6-1 to TRBJ1-6; D uncertain. The germline V gene has CDR1 MNHNS and CDR2 SASEGT. Trimming cost V 3 bases and J 0 bases, with 15 bases left between them. This CDR3 region has 18 residues. Here the CDR3 reads CASSEANWASSYNSPLHF. For the CDR3, the DNA is TGTGCCAGCAGTGAGGCCAACTGGGCGAGCTCCTATAATTCACCCCTCCACTTT.

V gene TRBV6-6 combines with J gene TRBJ2-1; TRBD2 matches 11 bases. The CDR3 spans 15 residues. V lost 8 bases and J lost 2; bases outside the gene matches: 5. Germline values: CDR1 MNHNY, CDR2 SVGAGI (reference sequence). This CDR3 is CASGGTSGAYNEQFF. CDR3 DNA sequence: TGTGCCAGCGGGGGGACTAGCGGAGCCTACAATGAGCAGTTCTTC.

The chain recombines TRBV6-5 with TRBJ2-3, with D unresolved. The CDR3 covers 15 residues. CDR1 and CDR2 from the germline V gene are MNHEY and SVGAGI. V lost 5 bases and J 4 bases, leaving 16 bases between the germline ends. Written as DNA, the CDR3 is TGTGCCAGCAGTCCCCGAGGCATCTGGCCAGATACGCAGTATTTT. Residues: CASSPRGIWPDTQYF.

The gene calls are TRBV11-2 and TRBJ2-3; perhaps TRBD2 as D (8 bases). The germline CDR1 and CDR2 sequences are SGHAT and FQNNGV. V shed 5 bases and J shed 7 bases, with 16 bases lying between them. This CDR3 contains 14 residues. The CDR3 reads CASSLGLGGNTQYF. CDR3 nucleotides: TGTGCCAGCAGCCTGGGACTAGGGGGCAATACGCAGTATTTT.

V gene TRBV24-1 combines with J gene TRBJ1-4; TRBD1 matches at 10 bases. J lost 8 bases, V lost 5 bases, and 16 bases had no gene match. CDR1 KGHDR and CDR2 SFDVKD come from the germline V gene. The CDR3 length is 18 residues. CDR3 amino acids: CATSGTSALGTGAEKLFF. DNA for the CDR3: TGTGCCACCAGTGGAACTTCCGCCCTCGGGACAGGGGCGGAAAAACTGTTTTTT.

The chain uses TRBV7-8 and TRBJ2-4, with TRBD2 matching 8 bases. CDR1 is SGHVS and CDR2 is FQNEAQ in the germline V gene. The V segment lost 1 base and the J segment 9 bases; nucleotides outside the gene matches: 8. The CDR3 is 15 residues long. CDR3 bases: TGTGCCAGCAGCTTAGGGACTAGCAAAACCCCCATTCAGTACTTC. It translates to CASSLGTSKTPIQYF.

This rearrangement joins TRBV28 to TRBJ1-5, with 8 bases fitting TRBD1. Germline V gives CDR1 MDHEN, CDR2 SYDVKM. Trimming took 7 bases from V and 6 from J; bases not matched to a gene: 8. CDR3 length: 14 residues. The CDR3: CASISGGGGQPQHF. The DNA for the CDR3 is TGTGCCAGCATCTCAGGGGGCGGGGGTCAGCCCCAGCATTTT.